Only a few counts were recorded for the clone carrying this T cell receptor beta chain. The data were obtained in a study of blood T cell repertoires in COVID-19. Germline CDR1 LNHDA, CDR2 SQIVND (reference sequence). This CDR3 contains 12 residues. V was trimmed by 9 bases and J by 10 bases, leaving 18 bases between them. Sequenced by immunoSEQ multiplex PCR; TCRdb stores in-frame clones only, minus some. The sample consists of roughly 130,000 clones, roughly 86% of them appearing once. Material: peripheral blood. The TCR sequence derives from a woman aged 60-75 years with acute or convalescent COVID-19. This chain connects TRBV19 to TRBJ1-1; D unresolved. Here the CDR3 DNA reads TGTGCCAGCAATACCGGTTCTAGGAGAGCTTTCTTT. It encodes CASNTGSRRAFF. Using reference TRBV19 and TRBJ1-1 for the parts outside the CDR3, the full variable domain is DGGITQSPKYLFRKEGQNVTLSCEQNLNHDAMYWYRQDPGQGLRLIYYSQIVNDFQKGDIAEGYSVSREKKESFPLTVTSAQKNPTAFYLCASNTGSRRAFFGQGTRLTVV.